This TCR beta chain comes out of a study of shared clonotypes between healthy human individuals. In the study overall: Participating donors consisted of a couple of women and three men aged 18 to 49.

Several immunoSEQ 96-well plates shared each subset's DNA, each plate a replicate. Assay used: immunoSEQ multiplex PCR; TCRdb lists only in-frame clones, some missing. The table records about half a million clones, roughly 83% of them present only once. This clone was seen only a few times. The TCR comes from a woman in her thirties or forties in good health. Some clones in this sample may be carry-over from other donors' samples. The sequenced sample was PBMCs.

The CDR3 DNA follows: TGTGCCTGGAGTTGGGTGACTAGCGGGAGCTACGAGCAGTACTTC. Translation: CAWSWVTSGSYEQYF. The gene calls are TRBV30 and TRBJ2-7, with TRBD2 matching over 12 bases. The CDR3 has 15 residues. V dropped 2 bases and J dropped 3; count of bases not matched to a gene: 5. CDR1 is GTSNPN and CDR2 is SVGIG in the germline V gene (reference sequence).